The clone carrying this T cell receptor (beta chain) was counted at least ten times. The antigen is unknown. Using its own MiXCR run on the RACE reads, TCRdb lists one record per CDR3 protein. The data hold 89,000 or so distinct CDR3 sequences, with 8.5% observed a single time. This entry belongs to a study of human T cells and chemical hapten exposure. Overall study: Weekly administration of diphenylcyclopropenone to the scalp of patients continued throughout the roughly 23-week study. Broader study findings: Counts of TCRs expanded at PT1 correlated positively with patch test score.

This CDR3 comprises 14 residues. Trimming removed 2 bases at V and 6 bases at J, with 8 bases between. The V gene's germline CDR1 is SEHNR and CDR2 FQNEAQ (reference sequence). Specified time point: pre-sensitization, week 0. Treatment given: therapeutic diphenylcyclopropenone sensitization with weekly scalp DPC. This chain links TRBV7-9 with TRBJ1-6; D may be TRBD1 (5 bases). This clonotype was obtained from a man between 35 and 55 years old with alopecia areata. Some clones in this sample may be carry-over from other donors' samples. The source was whole blood, collected in connection with sensitization to the hapten diphenylcyclopropenone (DPC). This CDR3 is CASSLSGPNSPLHF. In nucleotides, the CDR3 is TGTGCCAGCAGCTTATCGGGGCCTAATTCACCCCTCCACTTT.